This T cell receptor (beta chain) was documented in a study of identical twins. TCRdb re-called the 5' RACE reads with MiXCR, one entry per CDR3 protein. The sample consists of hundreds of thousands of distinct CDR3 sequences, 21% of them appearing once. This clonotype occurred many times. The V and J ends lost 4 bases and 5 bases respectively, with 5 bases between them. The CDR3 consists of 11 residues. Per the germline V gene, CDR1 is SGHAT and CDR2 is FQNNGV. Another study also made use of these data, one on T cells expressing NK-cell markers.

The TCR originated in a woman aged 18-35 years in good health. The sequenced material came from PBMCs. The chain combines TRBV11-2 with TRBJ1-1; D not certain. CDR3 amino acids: CASSWRTEAFF. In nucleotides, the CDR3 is TGTGCCAGCAGCTGGAGGACTGAAGCTTTCTTT.